Listed below are T cell receptor beta chains from one sample, sequenced in a study of blood T cell repertoires in COVID-19. Method: immunoSEQ multiplex PCR; TCRdb's copy keeps in-frame clones and lacks some. The table records over 100,000 clones, around 87% of them present only once. The sample taken for sequencing was peripheral blood. The receptors come from a man over 45 with active COVID-19. Both conserved end residues are part of each CDR3. The order of the fields is J gene, V gene, D gene, clone size, CDR3 DNA, CDR3 protein. A D gene is named only where the DNA matches it firmly. Some rows mark clone size as missing; the rest say once, few, many or name a class of expanded clone.

j_call: TRBJ1-6; v_call: TRBV5-8; d_call: -; clone_size: -; cdr3_nt: TGTGCCAGCAGCTCGGGGGTTAATACCTATAATTCACCCCTCCACTTT; cdr3_aa: CASSSGVNTYNSPLHF
j_call: TRBJ1-2; v_call: TRBV7-9; d_call: TRBD1; clone_size: -; cdr3_nt: TGTGCCAGCAGCGCTAAGACAGGGTGGAACTATGGCTACACCTTC; cdr3_aa: CASSAKTGWNYGYTF
j_call: TRBJ2-1; v_call: TRBV7-8; d_call: TRBD2; clone_size: -; cdr3_nt: TGTGCCAGCAGCTTAGAGAGAGAGCGGGGGCTACACAATGAGCAGTTCTTC; cdr3_aa: CASSLERERGLHNEQFF
j_call: TRBJ1-4; v_call: TRBV6-5; d_call: TRBD1; clone_size: -; cdr3_nt: TGTGCCAGCAGTCTAAGGGGGCTCGGGGAAAAACTGTTTTTT; cdr3_aa: CASSLRGLGEKLFF
j_call: TRBJ2-1; v_call: TRBV6-5; d_call: -; clone_size: -; cdr3_nt: TGTGCCAGCAGCGTGACCCTACAGGGAAGCAATGAGCAGTTCTTC; cdr3_aa: CASSVTLQGSNEQFF
j_call: TRBJ1-5; v_call: TRBV6-6; d_call: -; clone_size: -; cdr3_nt: TGTGCCAGCAGTCCCAGTTCCGGGGGTGGTGGAAGCAATCAGCCCCAGCATTTT; cdr3_aa: CASSPSSGGGGSNQPQHF
j_call: TRBJ2-3; v_call: TRBV5-4; d_call: -; clone_size: -; cdr3_nt: TGTGCCAGCAGCGGATCGGGGGACGCCGACTCTAGCACAGATACGCAGTATTTT; cdr3_aa: CASSGSGDADSSTDTQYF
j_call: TRBJ2-1; v_call: TRBV5-4; d_call: -; clone_size: -; cdr3_nt: TGTGCCAGCAGCCCAAAAGGGGCTATCAATGAGCAGTTCTTC; cdr3_aa: CASSPKGAINEQFF
j_call: TRBJ1-4; v_call: TRBV7-9; d_call: -; clone_size: -; cdr3_nt: TGTGCCAGCAGCTTAGGCAGGGGAAATGAAAAACTGTTTTTT; cdr3_aa: CASSLGRGNEKLFF
j_call: TRBJ2-3; v_call: TRBV19; d_call: -; clone_size: -; cdr3_nt: TGTGCCAGCCGACTCACAGATACGCAGTATTTT; cdr3_aa: CASRLTDTQYF
j_call: TRBJ2-7; v_call: TRBV6-2/TRBV6-3; d_call: TRBD1; clone_size: -; cdr3_nt: TGTGCCAGCAGTTACCTCGGGACAGGGATAAACGAGCAGTACTTC; cdr3_aa: CASSYLGTGINEQYF
j_call: TRBJ1-3; v_call: TRBV6-1; d_call: TRBD1; clone_size: -; cdr3_nt: TGTGCCAGCAGTGATGGGACAGGGGCTGGAAACACCATATATTTT; cdr3_aa: CASSDGTGAGNTIYF
j_call: TRBJ2-5; v_call: TRBV5-1; d_call: -; clone_size: -; cdr3_nt: TGCGCCAGCAGCCCAGGAGGAGAGACCCAGTACTTC; cdr3_aa: CASSPGGETQYF
j_call: TRBJ1-5; v_call: TRBV4-1; d_call: -; clone_size: -; cdr3_nt: TGCGCCAGCAGCCAAGAGTACAATCAGCCCCAGCATTTT; cdr3_aa: CASSQEYNQPQHF
j_call: TRBJ2-3; v_call: TRBV7-2; d_call: TRBD2; clone_size: -; cdr3_nt: TGTGCCAGCAGCCCGCGGACTAGAACAGATACGCAGTATTTT; cdr3_aa: CASSPRTRTDTQYF
j_call: TRBJ1-1; v_call: TRBV25-1; d_call: TRBD1; clone_size: -; cdr3_nt: TGTGCCAGCAGTGGGACAGGGGAGAACACTGAAGCTTTCTTT; cdr3_aa: CASSGTGENTEAFF
j_call: TRBJ2-5; v_call: TRBV2; d_call: TRBD2; clone_size: -; cdr3_nt: TGTGCCAGCAGTGAACAGGCGGGGGGGCGAGAGACCCAGTACTTC; cdr3_aa: CASSEQAGGRETQYF
j_call: TRBJ1-5; v_call: TRBV9; d_call: TRBD1; clone_size: once; cdr3_nt: TGTGCCAGCAGCGAACAGGGGAATCAGCCCCAGCATTTT; cdr3_aa: CASSEQGNQPQHF
j_call: TRBJ2-6; v_call: TRBV5-6; d_call: -; clone_size: -; cdr3_nt: TGTGCCAGCAGCACGGTCTCTGGGGCCAACGTCCTGACTTTC; cdr3_aa: CASSTVSGANVLTF
j_call: TRBJ2-1; v_call: TRBV5-5; d_call: -; clone_size: -; cdr3_nt: TGTGCCAGCAGCTTGGACCGCCCGGTGCACAATGAGCAGTTCTTC; cdr3_aa: CASSLDRPVHNEQFF
j_call: TRBJ1-1; v_call: TRBV9; d_call: TRBD1; clone_size: many; cdr3_nt: TGTGCCAGCAGCCCCCGGACAGGGGGGTACACTGAAGCTTTCTTT; cdr3_aa: CASSPRTGGYTEAFF
j_call: TRBJ1-5; v_call: TRBV6-1; d_call: -; clone_size: -; cdr3_nt: TGTGCCAGCAGTGAAATGGTAGGCAATCAGCCCCAGCATTTT; cdr3_aa: CASSEMVGNQPQHF
j_call: TRBJ2-5; v_call: TRBV9; d_call: -; clone_size: once; cdr3_nt: TGTGCCAGCAGCACAGGTCCGGGGGTAGGAGAGACCCAGTACTTC; cdr3_aa: CASSTGPGVGETQYF
j_call: TRBJ1-2; v_call: TRBV3-1/TRBV3-2; d_call: -; clone_size: -; cdr3_nt: TGTGCCAGCAGCCAATGGGTCAGCGGGGATGGCTACACCTTC; cdr3_aa: CASSQWVSGDGYTF
j_call: TRBJ1-4; v_call: TRBV6-1; d_call: -; clone_size: -; cdr3_nt: TGTGCCAGCAGTGATATACAGGGCGGAGAAAAACTGTTTTTT; cdr3_aa: CASSDIQGGEKLFF
j_call: TRBJ1-1; v_call: TRBV29-1; d_call: TRBD1; clone_size: once; cdr3_nt: TGCAGCGTAAGTTTGGACAGGGATGCTTTCTTT; cdr3_aa: CSVSLDRDAFF
j_call: TRBJ1-1; v_call: TRBV7-9; d_call: TRBD1; clone_size: -; cdr3_nt: TGTGCCAGCAGTCCGGACAGGAGGAACACTGAAGCTTTCTTT; cdr3_aa: CASSPDRRNTEAFF
j_call: TRBJ2-7; v_call: TRBV7-2; d_call: TRBD1; clone_size: -; cdr3_nt: TGTGCCAGCGGCTGGAGTCCGGGACAGGGGAGCTACGAGCAGTACTTC; cdr3_aa: CASGWSPGQGSYEQYF
j_call: TRBJ1-2; v_call: TRBV18; d_call: -; clone_size: -; cdr3_nt: TGTGCCAGCTCACCACCGAGGCCGTTCGAGGGAGGCTACACCTTC; cdr3_aa: CASSPPRPFEGGYTF
j_call: TRBJ2-7; v_call: TRBV10-3; d_call: -; clone_size: -; cdr3_nt: TGTGCCATCAGTGACTCGTTGGGGGGAAGCCCCTACGAGCAGTACTTC; cdr3_aa: CAISDSLGGSPYEQYF
j_call: TRBJ2-3; v_call: TRBV27; d_call: -; clone_size: -; cdr3_nt: TGTGCCAGCAGTCGACAGGTCACAGATACGCAGTATTTT; cdr3_aa: CASSRQVTDTQYF
j_call: TRBJ1-3; v_call: TRBV10-1; d_call: -; clone_size: -; cdr3_nt: TGCGCCAGCAGCCTCTATGGAAACACCATATATTTT; cdr3_aa: CASSLYGNTIYF
j_call: TRBJ2-7; v_call: TRBV10-3; d_call: TRBD2; clone_size: -; cdr3_nt: TGTGCCATCAGTGGGACTAGCGGGGGGGTACCCTACGAGCAGTACTTC; cdr3_aa: CAISGTSGGVPYEQYF
j_call: TRBJ2-1; v_call: TRBV9; d_call: TRBD2; clone_size: -; cdr3_nt: TGTGCCAGCAGCGTCGGGGGCGGGGGGGCCTCCTACAATGAGCAGTTCTTC; cdr3_aa: CASSVGGGGASYNEQFF
j_call: TRBJ1-5; v_call: TRBV4-1; d_call: -; clone_size: -; cdr3_nt: TGCGCCAGCAGCCAAGTCGAGCTAAATCAGCCCCAGCATTTT; cdr3_aa: CASSQVELNQPQHF
j_call: TRBJ2-1; v_call: TRBV5-1; d_call: TRBD2; clone_size: -; cdr3_nt: TGCGCCAGCAGCTTGGTCCGGGGGGATAGGAATGAGCAGTTCTTC; cdr3_aa: CASSLVRGDRNEQFF
j_call: TRBJ2-5; v_call: TRBV2; d_call: TRBD2; clone_size: -; cdr3_nt: TGTGCCAGCAGTCCTCTTAGCGGGGTCGGAGAGACCCAGTACTTC; cdr3_aa: CASSPLSGVGETQYF
j_call: TRBJ2-5; v_call: TRBV9; d_call: TRBD2; clone_size: -; cdr3_nt: TGTGCCAGCAGCCGCGATGGCGGGGGAATCGTGGAGACCCAGTACTTC; cdr3_aa: CASSRDGGGIVETQYF
j_call: TRBJ1-2; v_call: TRBV12-5; d_call: -; clone_size: -; cdr3_nt: TGTGCTAGTGGTTTGGTACCGGACAGCTACTATGGCTACACCTTC; cdr3_aa: CASGLVPDSYYGYTF
j_call: TRBJ1-1; v_call: TRBV11-2; d_call: -; clone_size: -; cdr3_nt: TGTGCCAGCAGCCAGACCACCGGGAGTAACACTGAAGCTTTCTTT; cdr3_aa: CASSQTTGSNTEAFF
j_call: TRBJ1-6; v_call: TRBV6-2/TRBV6-3; d_call: TRBD1; clone_size: -; cdr3_nt: TGTGCCAGCAGTTCCCTCCCGGGACAGGGGCGCTCACCCCTCCACTTT; cdr3_aa: CASSSLPGQGRSPLHF
j_call: TRBJ1-3; v_call: TRBV19; d_call: TRBD1; clone_size: -; cdr3_nt: TGTGCCAGTAGGTTGGACAGGGCAAGCCGAAACACCATATATTTT; cdr3_aa: CASRLDRASRNTIYF
j_call: TRBJ1-1; v_call: TRBV16; d_call: -; clone_size: -; cdr3_nt: TGTGCCAGCAGCCAAGGGCAGGGAAGGAACACTGAAGCTTTCTTT; cdr3_aa: CASSQGQGRNTEAFF
j_call: TRBJ2-1; v_call: TRBV7-9; d_call: TRBD1; clone_size: -; cdr3_nt: TGTGCCAGCAGCCCTACATGGGAACAGGGGGCGCAGAATGAGCAGTTCTTC; cdr3_aa: CASSPTWEQGAQNEQFF
j_call: TRBJ1-1; v_call: TRBV29-1; d_call: TRBD1; clone_size: -; cdr3_nt: TGCAGCGCCGAGGACAGGGGCACTGAAGCTTTCTTT; cdr3_aa: CSAEDRGTEAFF
j_call: TRBJ1-2; v_call: TRBV6-5; d_call: -; clone_size: -; cdr3_nt: TGTGCCAGCAATCCGAGTTTCGGGGAGGTCTATGGCTACACCTTC; cdr3_aa: CASNPSFGEVYGYTF
j_call: TRBJ2-7; v_call: TRBV7-9; d_call: -; clone_size: few; cdr3_nt: TGTGCCAGCAGCTTAGACGCGGCCGTCTCCTACGAGCAGTACTTC; cdr3_aa: CASSLDAAVSYEQYF
j_call: TRBJ2-6; v_call: TRBV10-3; d_call: -; clone_size: once; cdr3_nt: TGTGCCATCAGTGCCGGGGTCTCTGGGGCCAACGTCCTGACTTTC; cdr3_aa: CAISAGVSGANVLTF
j_call: TRBJ2-3; v_call: TRBV4-1; d_call: -; clone_size: -; cdr3_nt: TGCGCCAGCAGCCAAGATTGGCCCGGGATGGTGCAGTATTTT; cdr3_aa: CASSQDWPGMVQYF
j_call: TRBJ2-1; v_call: TRBV25-1; d_call: -; clone_size: -; cdr3_nt: TGTGCCAGCAGTGCCCAAAACTCCTACAATGAGCAGTTCTTC; cdr3_aa: CASSAQNSYNEQFF
j_call: TRBJ1-5; v_call: TRBV6-6; d_call: -; clone_size: -; cdr3_nt: TGTGCCAGCAGTTACCTATATAGCAATCAGCCCCAGCATTTT; cdr3_aa: CASSYLYSNQPQHF
j_call: TRBJ1-5; v_call: TRBV19; d_call: -; clone_size: few; cdr3_nt: TGTGCCAGTAGTATGGGCCCAGCGGGCAATCAGCCCCAGCATTTT; cdr3_aa: CASSMGPAGNQPQHF
j_call: TRBJ1-3; v_call: TRBV11-1; d_call: -; clone_size: -; cdr3_nt: TGTGCCAGCGAGCATCTCGGTGACTCTGGAAACACCATATATTTT; cdr3_aa: CASEHLGDSGNTIYF
j_call: TRBJ2-7; v_call: TRBV5-6; d_call: -; clone_size: -; cdr3_nt: TGTGCCAGCAGTCGCGGGGTGGGGGGTTTCTACGAGCAGTACTTC; cdr3_aa: CASSRGVGGFYEQYF
j_call: TRBJ2-2; v_call: TRBV7-3; d_call: -; clone_size: -; cdr3_nt: TGTGCCAGCAGCTTAACGCTGGGCACCACCGGGGAGCTGTTTTTT; cdr3_aa: CASSLTLGTTGELFF
j_call: TRBJ2-7; v_call: TRBV9; d_call: TRBD2; clone_size: -; cdr3_nt: TGTGCCAGCGGACGGACTAGCGGGTACGAGCAGTACTTC; cdr3_aa: CASGRTSGYEQYF
j_call: TRBJ1-1; v_call: TRBV5-6; d_call: TRBD1; clone_size: -; cdr3_nt: TGTGCCAGCAGCAGAGGGACAGGATTCGAAGCTTTCTTT; cdr3_aa: CASSRGTGFEAFF
j_call: TRBJ1-1; v_call: TRBV20-1; d_call: -; clone_size: -; cdr3_nt: TGCAGTGCTAGTGCGGGGGGGGGCACTGAAGCTTTCTTT; cdr3_aa: CSASAGGGTEAFF